This T cell receptor beta chain was captured by sequencing in a study of MAIT cells during Salmonella Paratyphi A infection (dated by TCRdb to the late 2010s). With respect to the entire study: Adult volunteers aged 18 to 60 swallowed one dose of 1-5x10^3 CFU of S. Paratyphi A strain NVGH308. Starting at diagnosis, the diagnosed volunteers took ciprofloxacin 500 mg twice daily for 14 days. Results the study describes overall, beyond this receptor: Compared with healthy controls, diagnosed volunteers had more expansion or contraction among the top five MAIT clonotypes (roughly 0.5 versus 0.14), a finding that suggests the repertoire is reshaped by infection. Although the availability of volunteer samples limited sample sizes, the sizes were judged adequate for detecting differences between groups. From baseline to mid-infection, the space taken up by over-represented MAIT clonotypes dropped significantly (about 0.15 to 0.11), whereas no significant difference was seen post-infection. MAIT TRBV usage was oligoclonal, favouring TRBV20 and TRBV6, and appeared unchanged by infection.

Per the publication, the time point label means: mid-infection, around enteric fever diagnosis. Using flow cytometry, MAIT cells, defined as Valpha7.2+ CD161+ T cells, were identified and sorted. Circulating MAIT cell TCRbeta repertoires were profiled longitudinally in a handful of volunteers who developed enteric fever after controlled oral challenge with live Salmonella Paratyphi A. Every diagnosed volunteer provided MAIT cell samples at three timepoints: pre-infection, mid-infection and post-infection. A diagnosis of enteric fever was based on Paratyphi A bacteremia and/or a persistent fever above 38 degrees C that lasted longer than 12 hours. Challenged volunteers were diagnosed with infection sometime between day 4 and day 7 after challenge. For RNA extraction, between 5,000 and 10,000 MAIT cells per sample were sorted directly into RNAqueous-Micro lysis buffer. Lymphoprep gradient centrifugation was used to isolate peripheral blood mononuclear cells from blood samples and leukocyte cones. Sorting was done on either a BD FACSAria Fusion or a BD FACSAria III sorter.

The CDR3 has 15 amino acids, counting the end cysteine and phenylalanine. CDR3 DNA is the only sequence kept; it has 45 bases, read in frame from the first base. V loses 3 bases of germline sequence and J loses 3 bases, and the interval between the two ends is 11 bases. From the germline V gene, CDR1 is MRHNA and CDR2 is SNTAGT. About this clonotype: No antigen is known for it. No base-level quality is on record; no much larger clone is a single base apart.

Libraries came from 5' RACE. TCRbeta was amplified in two rounds of PCR using Phusion High-Fidelity polymerase, and the primers added sample-specific barcodes. TCRbeta libraries were generated by template-switch cDNA synthesis with SMARTScribe reverse transcriptase and a TRBC-specific primer. After barcoding, samples were pooled and then prepared using the NEBNext Ultra DNA Library Prep Kit for Illumina. The libraries were sequenced on an Illumina MiSeq using the MiSeq reagent kit v2, 300 cycles. The paper's processing steps were these. Jemultiplexer demultiplexed the reads by barcode, and MiTCR with default parameters aligned the reads. VDJtools filtered out non-functional sequences; clonotypes were defined by amino acid sequence, with frequencies based on assigned sequence reads. The clonal space homeostasis analysis grouped clonotypes by frequency into over-represented (0.05-1), large, medium and small bins. TCRdb itself trimmed the public reads at Q25 with fastp, ran MiXCR and retained productive beta chains. Under each unique CDR3 protein, matching rows form one entry showing the most common genes and DNA. TCRdb's processing, not the study's, gives the V and J calls here. The sample table contains about 950 distinct CDR3 sequences; only one count was recorded for more than 20% of them. Clones ranked in the top ten supply 45% of the sample.

The sequences come from MAIT cells from blood, collected at the middle sampling point of the challenge study. The TCR originated in a person aged 18 to 70 who was deliberately infected with Salmonella Paratyphi A in a paratyphoid fever challenge study. The receptor chain draws on TRBV6-4 and TRBJ2-2, and perhaps TRBD1 as D gene, on 5 matching bases. DNA sequence: TGTGCCAGCAGTGATTCAGGGTTGGACACCGGGGAGCTGTTTTTT. Translated, it reads CASSDSGLDTGELFF.